The 8 T cell receptor beta chains presented below share a single source sample, sequenced in a study of blood T cell repertoires in COVID-19. Only in-frame clones appear in the TCRdb table, and some are missing; sequencing was by immunoSEQ multiplex PCR. Of around 620,000 clones listed, approximately 90% are singletons. Source material: peripheral blood. The receptor source for this set is a woman in her late teens or twenties with acute or convalescent COVID-19.

The rearrangement links TRBV11-2 to TRBJ1-1, with 8 bases fitting TRBD1. The CDR3 spans 11 residues. V shed 6 bases and J 8 bases; nucleotides not matched to a gene: 2. Germline CDR1 SGHAT, CDR2 FQNNGV. The CDR3 DNA sequence: TGTGCCAGCAGGACAGGGGTCGAAGCTTTCTTT. It encodes CASRTGVEAFF.

This sequence joins TRBV5-1 and TRBJ1-1; D is uncertain. Trimming removed 0 bases from V and 1 base from J, with 7 bases in between. Germline-derived CDR1 and CDR2 are SGHRS and YFSETQ. CDR3 size: 14 residues. The CDR3 DNA reads as TGCGCCAGCAGCTTGGAACAGACGAACACTGAAGCTTTCTTT. This sequence encodes CASSLEQTNTEAFF.

In DNA, the CDR3 is TGTGCCAGCAGCCGCCCGGGACAGGTACCCTACAATGAGCAGTTCTTC. Residues: CASSRPGQVPYNEQFF. The V call is TRBV5-6, the J call TRBJ2-1; the match to TRBD1 covers 8 bases. Germline loops: CDR1 SGHDT, CDR2 YYEEEE. Germline trimming cut 4 bases from V and 2 bases from J; bases unmatched to any gene: 8. The CDR3 has 16 residues.

V and J are TRBV7-6 and TRBJ2-1; tentatively, D is TRBD2 (6 bases). Germline CDR1 is SGHVS and CDR2 is FNYEAQ. The ends were cut back, 5 bases at V and 8 bases at J, with 16 bases in the middle. The CDR3 is 14 residues long. The CDR3 nucleotides are TGTGCCAGCAGCCACCCGGGCAGGGAGGATGAGCAGTTCTTC. It encodes CASSHPGREDEQFF.

The chain uses TRBV5-1 and TRBJ1-3; no reliable D call. Trimming removed 4 bases at V and 7 bases at J, with 12 bases between. The CDR3 runs 13 residues. The V gene's germline CDR1 is SGHRS and CDR2 YFSETQ. CDR3 DNA sequence: TGCGCCAGCAGCATAATACCGGGGAACACCATATATTTT. The encoded protein is CASSIIPGNTIYF.

The rearrangement uses TRBV7-8 and TRBJ1-2; perhaps TRBD1 as D (5 bases). V gave up 5 bases and J gave up 4 bases, with 17 bases separating them. The CDR3 has 15 amino acids. The germline CDR1 and CDR2 sequences are SGHVS and FQNEAQ. CDR3 in DNA: TGTGCCAGCAGCCATAGCCCCGACAGCCTCTATGGCTACACCTTC. Its protein is CASSHSPDSLYGYTF.

The J gene is TRBJ2-7, the V gene TRBV3-1 (or the pseudogene TRBV3-2), with 11 bases matching TRBD2. The CDR3 extends over 15 amino acids. J gave up 2 bases and V 2 bases, and 2 bases lay outside the gene matches. CDR1 is LGHDT and CDR2 is YNNKEL in the germline V gene (reference sequence). The CDR3 bases are TGTGCCAGCAGCCAATTAGCGGGGGGGCCCTACGAGCAGTACTTC. Its protein product is CASSQLAGGPYEQYF.

Comments on this clone: The same CDR3 is also encoded by other DNA sequences in this sample. V gene TRBV27 combines with J gene TRBJ1-4, with TRBD1 matching over 7 bases. This CDR3 has 16 amino acids. With V trimmed by 2 bases and J by 5 bases, 8 bases remained unmatched. In germline, CDR1 is MNHEY, CDR2 SMNVEV (reference sequence). This CDR3 is CASSLRGTAGNEKLFF. CDR3 coding DNA: TGTGCCAGCAGTTTAAGGGGGACAGCTGGGAATGAAAAACTGTTTTTT.